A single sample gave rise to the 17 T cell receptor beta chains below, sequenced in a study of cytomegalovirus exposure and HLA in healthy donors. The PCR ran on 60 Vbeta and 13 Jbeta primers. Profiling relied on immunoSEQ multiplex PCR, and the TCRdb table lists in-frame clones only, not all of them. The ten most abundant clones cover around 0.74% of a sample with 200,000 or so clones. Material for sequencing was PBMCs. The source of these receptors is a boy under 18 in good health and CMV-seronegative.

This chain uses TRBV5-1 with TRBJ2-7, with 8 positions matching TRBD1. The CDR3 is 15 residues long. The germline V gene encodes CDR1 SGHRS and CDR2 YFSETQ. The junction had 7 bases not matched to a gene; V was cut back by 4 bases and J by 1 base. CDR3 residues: CASSIHRGFSYEQYF. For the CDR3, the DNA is TGCGCCAGCAGCATACACAGGGGGTTTTCCTACGAGCAGTACTTC.

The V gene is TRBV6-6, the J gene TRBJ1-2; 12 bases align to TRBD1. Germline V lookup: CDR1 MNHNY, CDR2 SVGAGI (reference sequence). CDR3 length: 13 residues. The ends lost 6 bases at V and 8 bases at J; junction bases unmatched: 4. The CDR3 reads CASSPGQGAGYTF. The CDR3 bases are TGTGCCAGCAGCCCGGGACAGGGGGCAGGCTACACCTTC.

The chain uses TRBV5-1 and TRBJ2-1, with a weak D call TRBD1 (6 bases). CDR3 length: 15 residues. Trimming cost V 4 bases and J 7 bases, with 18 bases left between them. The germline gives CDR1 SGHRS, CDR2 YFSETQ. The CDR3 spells CASSRDGGAVNEQFF. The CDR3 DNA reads TGCGCCAGCAGCCGGGATGGGGGCGCAGTTAATGAGCAGTTCTTC.

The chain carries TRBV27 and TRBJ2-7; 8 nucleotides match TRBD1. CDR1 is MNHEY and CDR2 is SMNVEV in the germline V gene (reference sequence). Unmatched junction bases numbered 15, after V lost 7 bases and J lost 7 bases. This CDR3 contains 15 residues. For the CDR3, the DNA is TGTGCCAGCACCCTCTCGGGGCAGGGGGCGAGGGAGCAGTACTTC. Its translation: CASTLSGQGAREQYF.

The CDR3 spells CASSPLLLAGEETDTQYF. In DNA, the CDR3 is TGTGCCAGTAGTCCCCTCTTACTAGCGGGGGAAGAGACAGATACGCAGTATTTT. The chain couples TRBV19 to TRBJ2-3; 11 positions match TRBD2. V trimming: 5 bases; J trimming: 3 bases; junction bases outside the gene matches: 13. From germline, CDR1 is LNHDA and CDR2 SQIVND (reference sequence). The CDR3 extends over 18 amino acids. Variable domain in full (rest from reference TRBV19 and TRBJ2-3): DGGITQSPKYLFRKEGQNVTLSCEQNLNHDAMYWYRQDPGQGLRLIYYSQIVNDFQKGDIAEGYSVSREKKESFPLTVTSAQKNPTAFYLCASSPLLLAGEETDTQYFGPGTRLTVL.

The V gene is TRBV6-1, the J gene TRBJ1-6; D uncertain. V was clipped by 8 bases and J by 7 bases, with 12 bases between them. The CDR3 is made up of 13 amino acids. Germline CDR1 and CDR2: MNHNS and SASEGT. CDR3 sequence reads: CASQRFGNSPLHF. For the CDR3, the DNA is TGTGCCAGCCAAAGGTTCGGGAATTCACCCCTCCACTTT.

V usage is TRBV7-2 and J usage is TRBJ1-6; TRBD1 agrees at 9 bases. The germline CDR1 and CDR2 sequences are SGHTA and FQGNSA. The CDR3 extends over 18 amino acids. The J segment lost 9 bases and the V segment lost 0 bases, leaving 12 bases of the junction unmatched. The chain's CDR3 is CASSLAGTGNRASSPLHF. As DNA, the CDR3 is TGTGCCAGCAGCTTAGCGGGGACAGGGAACCGCGCGAGTTCACCCCTCCACTTT.

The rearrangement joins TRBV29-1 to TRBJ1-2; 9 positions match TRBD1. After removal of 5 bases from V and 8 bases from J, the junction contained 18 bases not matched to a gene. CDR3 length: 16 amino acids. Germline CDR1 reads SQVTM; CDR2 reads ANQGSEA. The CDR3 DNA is TGCAGCGTTTTAGGAGGGACAGGGCCATTTTTTGGGGGCTACACCTTC. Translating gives CSVLGGTGPFFGGYTF.

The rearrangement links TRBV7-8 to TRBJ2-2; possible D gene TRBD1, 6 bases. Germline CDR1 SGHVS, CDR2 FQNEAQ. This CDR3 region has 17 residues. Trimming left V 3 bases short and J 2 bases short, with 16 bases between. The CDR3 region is CASSFEAGGANTGELFF. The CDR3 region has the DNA TGTGCCAGCAGCTTCGAAGCTGGGGGCGCAAACACCGGGGAGCTGTTTTTT.

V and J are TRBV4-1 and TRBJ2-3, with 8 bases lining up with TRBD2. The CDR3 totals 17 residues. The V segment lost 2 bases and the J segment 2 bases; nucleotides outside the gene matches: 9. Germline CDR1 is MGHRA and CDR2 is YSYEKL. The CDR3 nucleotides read TGCGCCAGCAGCCAACTTCCGGGACTAGTTCTCACAGATACGCAGTATTTT. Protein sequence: CASSQLPGLVLTDTQYF.

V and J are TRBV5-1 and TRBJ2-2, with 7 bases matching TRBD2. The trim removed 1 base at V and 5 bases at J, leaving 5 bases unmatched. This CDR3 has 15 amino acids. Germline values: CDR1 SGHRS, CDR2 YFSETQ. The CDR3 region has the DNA TGCGCCAGCAGCTTGATGGGGAGGGGAACCGGGGAGCTGTTTTTT. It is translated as CASSLMGRGTGELFF.

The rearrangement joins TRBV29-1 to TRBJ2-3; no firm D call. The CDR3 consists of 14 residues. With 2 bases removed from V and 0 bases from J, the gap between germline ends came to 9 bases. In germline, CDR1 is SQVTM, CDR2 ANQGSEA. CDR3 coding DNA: TGCAGCGTTGAAAAAACTTCTAGCACAGATACGCAGTATTTT. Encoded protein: CSVEKTSSTDTQYF.

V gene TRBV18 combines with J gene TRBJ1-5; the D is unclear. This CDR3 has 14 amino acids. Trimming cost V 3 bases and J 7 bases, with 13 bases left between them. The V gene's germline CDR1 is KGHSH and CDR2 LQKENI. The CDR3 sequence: CASSPGREGQPQHF. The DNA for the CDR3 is TGTGCCAGCTCACCGGGGAGGGAAGGGCAGCCCCAGCATTTT. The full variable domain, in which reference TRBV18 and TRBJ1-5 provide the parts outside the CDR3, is NAGVMQNPRHLVRRRGQEARLRCSPMKGHSHVYWYRQLPEEGLKFMVYLQKENIIDESGMPKERFSAEFPKEGPSILRIQQVVRGDSAAYFCASSPGREGQPQHFGDGTRLSIL.

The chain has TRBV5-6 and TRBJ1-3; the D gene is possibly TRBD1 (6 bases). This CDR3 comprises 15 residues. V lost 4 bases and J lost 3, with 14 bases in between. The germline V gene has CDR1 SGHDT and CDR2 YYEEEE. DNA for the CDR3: TGTGCCAGCAGCCCGGACAGAAACATTGGAAACACCATATATTTT. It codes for CASSPDRNIGNTIYF. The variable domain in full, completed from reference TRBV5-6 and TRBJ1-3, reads DAGVTQSPTHLIKTRGQQVTLRCSPKSGHDTVSWYQQALGQGPQFIFQYYEEEERQRGNFPDRFSGHQFPNYSSELNVNALLLGDSALYLCASSPDRNIGNTIYFGEGSWLTVV.

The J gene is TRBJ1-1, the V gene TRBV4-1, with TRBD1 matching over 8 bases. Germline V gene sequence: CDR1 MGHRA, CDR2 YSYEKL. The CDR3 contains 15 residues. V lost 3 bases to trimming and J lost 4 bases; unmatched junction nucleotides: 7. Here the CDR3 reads CASSQRQGLVTEAFF. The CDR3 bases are TGCGCCAGCAGCCAGAGACAGGGGCTGGTCACTGAAGCTTTCTTT.

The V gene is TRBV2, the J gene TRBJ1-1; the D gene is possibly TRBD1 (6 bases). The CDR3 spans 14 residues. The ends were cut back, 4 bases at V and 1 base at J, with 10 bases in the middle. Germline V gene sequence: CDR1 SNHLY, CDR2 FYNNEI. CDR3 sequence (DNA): TGTGCCAGCAGTGTTAGCAGGGGGAACACTGAAGCTTTCTTT. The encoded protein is CASSVSRGNTEAFF. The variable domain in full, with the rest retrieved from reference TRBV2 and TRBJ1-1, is EPEVTQTPSHQVTQMGQEVILRCVPISNHLYFYWYRQILGQKVEFLVSFYNNEISEKSEIFDDQFSVERPDGSNFTLKIRSTKLEDSAMYFCASSVSRGNTEAFFGQGTRLTVV.

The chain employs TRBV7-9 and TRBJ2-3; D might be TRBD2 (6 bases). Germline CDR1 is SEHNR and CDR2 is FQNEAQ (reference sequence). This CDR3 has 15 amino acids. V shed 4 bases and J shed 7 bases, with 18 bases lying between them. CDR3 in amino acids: CASSSSAGPLHTQYF. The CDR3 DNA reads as TGTGCCAGCAGCTCCTCAGCGGGTCCACTACATACGCAGTATTTT.